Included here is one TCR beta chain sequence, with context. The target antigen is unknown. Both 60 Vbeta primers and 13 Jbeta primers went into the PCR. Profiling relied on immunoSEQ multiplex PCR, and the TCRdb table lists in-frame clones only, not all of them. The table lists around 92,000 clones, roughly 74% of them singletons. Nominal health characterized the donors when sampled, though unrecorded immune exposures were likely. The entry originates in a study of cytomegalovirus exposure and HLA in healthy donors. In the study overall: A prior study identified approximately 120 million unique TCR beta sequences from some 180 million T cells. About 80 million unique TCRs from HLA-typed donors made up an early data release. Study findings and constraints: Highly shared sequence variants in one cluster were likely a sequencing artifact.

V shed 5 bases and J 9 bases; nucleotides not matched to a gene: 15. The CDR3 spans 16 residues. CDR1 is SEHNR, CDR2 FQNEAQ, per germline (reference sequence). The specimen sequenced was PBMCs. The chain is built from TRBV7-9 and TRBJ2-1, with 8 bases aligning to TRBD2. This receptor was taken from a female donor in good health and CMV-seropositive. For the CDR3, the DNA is TGTGCCAGCAGCCGGGACGGGGGGGGCATTGAGAGTGAGCAGTTCTTC. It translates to CASSRDGGGIESEQFF.